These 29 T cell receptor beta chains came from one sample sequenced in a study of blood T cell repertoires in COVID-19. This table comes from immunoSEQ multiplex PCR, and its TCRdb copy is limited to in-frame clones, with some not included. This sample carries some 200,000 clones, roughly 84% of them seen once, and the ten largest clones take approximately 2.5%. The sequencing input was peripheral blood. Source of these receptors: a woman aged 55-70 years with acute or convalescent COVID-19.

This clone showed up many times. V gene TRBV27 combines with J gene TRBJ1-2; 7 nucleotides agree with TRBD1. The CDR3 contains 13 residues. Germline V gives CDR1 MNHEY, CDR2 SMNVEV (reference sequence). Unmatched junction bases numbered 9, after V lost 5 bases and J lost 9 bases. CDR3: CASSVTRQGRYTF. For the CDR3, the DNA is TGTGCCAGCAGTGTCACACGACAGGGACGCTACACCTTC.

CDR3 loop: CASSSRRGGGIWNTEAFF. The CDR3 region has the DNA TGTGCCAGCAGTTCCCGCAGGGGTGGGGGTATTTGGAACACTGAAGCTTTCTTT. The chain combines TRBV27 with TRBJ1-1, with D tentatively TRBD1 (6 bases). Germline CDR1 is MNHEY and CDR2 is SMNVEV (reference sequence). V lost 4 bases and J 1 base, leaving 22 bases between the germline ends. The CDR3 is made up of 18 amino acids.

The CDR3 DNA follows: TGTGCCAGCAGTACCGGGAGCTACGAGCAGTACTTC. Translating gives CASSTGSYEQYF. The chain couples TRBV6-6 to TRBJ2-7, with D possibly matching TRBD2 (6 bases). The CDR3 is made up of 12 amino acids. Trimming removed 5 bases at V and 3 bases at J, with 8 bases between. CDR1 and CDR2 (germline): MNHNY, SVGAGI (reference sequence).

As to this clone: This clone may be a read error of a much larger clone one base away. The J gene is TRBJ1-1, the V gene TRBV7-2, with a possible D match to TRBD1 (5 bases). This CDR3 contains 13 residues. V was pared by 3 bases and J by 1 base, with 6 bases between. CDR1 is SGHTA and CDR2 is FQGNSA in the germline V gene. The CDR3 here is CASSLTENTEAFF. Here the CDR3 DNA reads TGTGCCAGCAGCTTGACAGAGAACACTGAAGCTTTCTTT.

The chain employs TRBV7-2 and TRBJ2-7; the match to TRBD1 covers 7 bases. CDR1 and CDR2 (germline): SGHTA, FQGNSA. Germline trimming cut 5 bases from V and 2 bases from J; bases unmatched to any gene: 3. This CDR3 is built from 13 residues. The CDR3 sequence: CASSDRATYEQYF. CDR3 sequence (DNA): TGTGCCAGCAGCGACAGGGCTACCTACGAGCAGTACTTC.

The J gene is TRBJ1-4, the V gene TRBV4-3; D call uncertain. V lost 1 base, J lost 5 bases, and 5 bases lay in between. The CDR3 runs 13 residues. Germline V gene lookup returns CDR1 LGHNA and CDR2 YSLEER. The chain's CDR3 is CASSQGQNEKLFF. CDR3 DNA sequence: TGCGCCAGCAGCCAAGGTCAGAATGAAAAACTGTTTTTT.

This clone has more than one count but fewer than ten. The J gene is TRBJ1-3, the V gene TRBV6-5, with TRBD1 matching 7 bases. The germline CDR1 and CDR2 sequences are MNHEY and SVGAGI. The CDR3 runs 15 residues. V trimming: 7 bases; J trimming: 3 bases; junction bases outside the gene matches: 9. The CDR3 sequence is CASTQFTGDGNTIYF. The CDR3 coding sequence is TGTGCCAGCACCCAATTTACAGGGGATGGAAACACCATATATTTT.

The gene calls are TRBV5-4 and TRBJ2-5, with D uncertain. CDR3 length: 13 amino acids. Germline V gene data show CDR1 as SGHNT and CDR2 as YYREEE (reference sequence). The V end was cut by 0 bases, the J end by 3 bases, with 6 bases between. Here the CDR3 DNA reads TGTGCCAGCAGCTTGGAAGGAGAAGAGACCCAGTACTTC. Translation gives CASSLEGEETQYF.

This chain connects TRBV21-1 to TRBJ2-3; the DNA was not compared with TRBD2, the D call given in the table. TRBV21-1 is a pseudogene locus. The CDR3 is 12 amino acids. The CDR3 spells CVNRGGTDTQYF. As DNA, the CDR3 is TGCGTTAACCGGGGGGGCACAGATACGCAGTATTTT.

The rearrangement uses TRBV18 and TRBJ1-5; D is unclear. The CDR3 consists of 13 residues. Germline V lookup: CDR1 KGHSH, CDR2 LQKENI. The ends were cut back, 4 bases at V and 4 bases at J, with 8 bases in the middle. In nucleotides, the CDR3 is TGTGCCAGCTCACAGAGGGATAATCAGCCCCAGCATTTT. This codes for CASSQRDNQPQHF. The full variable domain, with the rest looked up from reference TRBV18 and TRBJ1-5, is NAGVMQNPRHLVRRRGQEARLRCSPMKGHSHVYWYRQLPEEGLKFMVYLQKENIIDESGMPKERFSAEFPKEGPSILRIQQVVRGDSAAYFCASSQRDNQPQHFGDGTRLSIL.

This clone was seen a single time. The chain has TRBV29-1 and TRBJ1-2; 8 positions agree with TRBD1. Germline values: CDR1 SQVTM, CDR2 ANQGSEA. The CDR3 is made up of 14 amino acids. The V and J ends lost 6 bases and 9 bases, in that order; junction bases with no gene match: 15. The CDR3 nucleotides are TGCAGCGTGGCTCCTACAGGGGGGAATACTCGCTACACCTTC. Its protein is CSVAPTGGNTRYTF.

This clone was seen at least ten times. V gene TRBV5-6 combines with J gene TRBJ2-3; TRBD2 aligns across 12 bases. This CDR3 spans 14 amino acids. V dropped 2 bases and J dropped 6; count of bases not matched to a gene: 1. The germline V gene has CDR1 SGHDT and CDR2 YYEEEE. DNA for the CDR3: TGTGCCAGCAGCTTTGGACTAGCGGGGGATACGCAGTATTTT. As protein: CASSFGLAGDTQYF.

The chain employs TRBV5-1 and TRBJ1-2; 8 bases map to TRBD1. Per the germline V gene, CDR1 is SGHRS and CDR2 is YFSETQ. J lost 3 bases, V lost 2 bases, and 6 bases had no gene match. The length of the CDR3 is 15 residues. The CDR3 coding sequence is TGCGCCAGCAGCTTTCAGGGGGCTACTGACTATGGCTACACCTTC. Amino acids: CASSFQGATDYGYTF. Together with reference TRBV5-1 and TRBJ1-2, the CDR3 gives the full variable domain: KAGVTQTPRYLIKTRGQQVTLSCSPISGHRSVSWYQQTPGQGLQFLFEYFSETQRNKGNFPGRFSGRQFSNSRSEMNVSTLELGDSALYLCASSFQGATDYGYTFGSGTRLTVV.

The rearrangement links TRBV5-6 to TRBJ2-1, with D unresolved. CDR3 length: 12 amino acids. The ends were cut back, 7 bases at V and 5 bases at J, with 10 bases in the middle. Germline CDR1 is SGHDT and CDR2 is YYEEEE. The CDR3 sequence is CASFGLHNEQFF. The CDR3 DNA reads TGTGCCAGCTTCGGGTTACACAATGAGCAGTTCTTC. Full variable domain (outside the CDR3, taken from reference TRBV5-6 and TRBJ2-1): DAGVTQSPTHLIKTRGQQVTLRCSPKSGHDTVSWYQQALGQGPQFIFQYYEEEERQRGNFPDRFSGHQFPNYSSELNVNALLLGDSALYLCASFGLHNEQFFGPGTRLTVL.

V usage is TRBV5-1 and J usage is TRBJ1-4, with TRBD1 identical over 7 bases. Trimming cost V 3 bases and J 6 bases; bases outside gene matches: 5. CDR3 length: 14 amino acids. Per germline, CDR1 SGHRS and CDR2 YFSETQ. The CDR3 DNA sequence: TGCGCCAGCAGCTCGAAAGGACAGGATGAAAAACTGTTTTTT. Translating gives CASSSKGQDEKLFF.

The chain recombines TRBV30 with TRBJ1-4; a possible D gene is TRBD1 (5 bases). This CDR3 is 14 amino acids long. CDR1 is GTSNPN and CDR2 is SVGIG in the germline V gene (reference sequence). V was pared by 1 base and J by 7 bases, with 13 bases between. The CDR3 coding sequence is TGTGCCTGGAGTGCCGGGGGGTTAGGTGAAAAACTGTTTTTT. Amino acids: CAWSAGGLGEKLFF.

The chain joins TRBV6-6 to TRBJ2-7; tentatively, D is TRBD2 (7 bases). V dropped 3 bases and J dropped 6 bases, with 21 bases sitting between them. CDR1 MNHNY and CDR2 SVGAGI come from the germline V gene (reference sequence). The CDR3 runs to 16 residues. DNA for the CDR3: TGTGCCAGCAGTTATTTGGGTGGGGGGGCGCGACCCGAGCAGTACTTC. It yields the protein CASSYLGGGARPEQYF.

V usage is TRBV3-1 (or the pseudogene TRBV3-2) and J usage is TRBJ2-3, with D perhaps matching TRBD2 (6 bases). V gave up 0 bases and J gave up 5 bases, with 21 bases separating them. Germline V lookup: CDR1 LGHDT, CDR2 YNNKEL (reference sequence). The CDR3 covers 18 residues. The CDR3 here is CASSQDRGIVRHVDTQYF. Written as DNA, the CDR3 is TGTGCCAGCAGCCAAGATCGGGGGATTGTGAGGCACGTAGATACGCAGTATTTT.

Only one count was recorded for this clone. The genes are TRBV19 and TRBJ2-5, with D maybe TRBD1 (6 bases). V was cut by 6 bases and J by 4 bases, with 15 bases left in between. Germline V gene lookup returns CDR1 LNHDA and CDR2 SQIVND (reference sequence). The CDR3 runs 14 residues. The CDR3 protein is CASSSTPQGETQYF. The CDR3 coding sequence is TGTGCCAGTAGCTCCACCCCACAGGGAGAGACCCAGTACTTC.

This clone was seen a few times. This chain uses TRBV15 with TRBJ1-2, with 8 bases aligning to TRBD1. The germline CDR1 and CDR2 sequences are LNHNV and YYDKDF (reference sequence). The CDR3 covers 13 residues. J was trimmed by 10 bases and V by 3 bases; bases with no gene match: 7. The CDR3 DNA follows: TGTGCCACCAGCAGGGGGACAGGAACCCTCTACACCTTC. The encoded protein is CATSRGTGTLYTF.

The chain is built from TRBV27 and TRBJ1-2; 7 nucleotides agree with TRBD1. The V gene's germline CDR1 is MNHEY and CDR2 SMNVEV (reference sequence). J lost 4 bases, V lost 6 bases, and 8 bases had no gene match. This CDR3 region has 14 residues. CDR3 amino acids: CASSHPTGTYGYTF. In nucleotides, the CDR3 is TGTGCCAGCAGCCATCCGACAGGGACCTATGGCTACACCTTC.

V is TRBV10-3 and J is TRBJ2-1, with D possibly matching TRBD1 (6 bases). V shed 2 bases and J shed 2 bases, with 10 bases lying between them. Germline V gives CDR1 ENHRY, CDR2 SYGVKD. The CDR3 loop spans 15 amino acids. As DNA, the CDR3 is TGTGCCATCAGTGAGACCAGGGGAACCTACAATGAGCAGTTCTTC. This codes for CAISETRGTYNEQFF.

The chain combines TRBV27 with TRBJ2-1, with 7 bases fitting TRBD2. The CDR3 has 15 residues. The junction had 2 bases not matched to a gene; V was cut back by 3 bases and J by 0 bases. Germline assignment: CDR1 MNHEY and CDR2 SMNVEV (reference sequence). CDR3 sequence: CASSFTGGSYNEQFF. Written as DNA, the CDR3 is TGTGCCAGCAGTTTCACGGGGGGCTCCTACAATGAGCAGTTCTTC.

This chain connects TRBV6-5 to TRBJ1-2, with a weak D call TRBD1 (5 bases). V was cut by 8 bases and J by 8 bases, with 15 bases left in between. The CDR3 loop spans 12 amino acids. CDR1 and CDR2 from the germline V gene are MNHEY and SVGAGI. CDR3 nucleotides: TGTGCCAGCTGGTTCGGGGGGGAAGGCTACACCTTC. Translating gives CASWFGGEGYTF.

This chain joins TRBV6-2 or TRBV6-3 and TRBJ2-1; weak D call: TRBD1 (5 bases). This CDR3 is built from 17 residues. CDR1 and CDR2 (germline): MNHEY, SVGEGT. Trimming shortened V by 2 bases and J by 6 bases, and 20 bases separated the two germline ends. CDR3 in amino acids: CASSYPGQGRWGNEQFF. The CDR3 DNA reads TGTGCCAGCAGTTACCCGGGTCAGGGTCGTTGGGGCAATGAGCAGTTCTTC.

The CDR3 protein is CASSSRQEAFF. CDR3 nucleotides: TGTGCCAGCAGCTCCCGACAGGAAGCTTTCTTT. V usage is TRBV7-2 and J usage is TRBJ1-1; weak D call: TRBD1 (5 bases). There are 11 residues in the CDR3. Germline assignment: CDR1 SGHTA and CDR2 FQGNSA. The V gene lost 4 bases and the J gene lost 8 bases, with 8 bases spanning the gap.

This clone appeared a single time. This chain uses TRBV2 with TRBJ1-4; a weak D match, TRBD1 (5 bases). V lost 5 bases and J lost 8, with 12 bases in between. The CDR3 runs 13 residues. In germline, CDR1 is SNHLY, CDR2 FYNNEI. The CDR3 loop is CASSIVRGEKLFF. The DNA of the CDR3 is TGTGCCAGCAGTATCGTAAGGGGCGAAAAACTGTTTTTT.

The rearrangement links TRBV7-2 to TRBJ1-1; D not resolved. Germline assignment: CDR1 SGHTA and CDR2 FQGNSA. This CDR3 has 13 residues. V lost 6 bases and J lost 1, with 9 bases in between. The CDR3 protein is CASRPGWNTEAFF. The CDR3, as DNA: TGTGCCAGCAGACCCGGTTGGAACACTGAAGCTTTCTTT.

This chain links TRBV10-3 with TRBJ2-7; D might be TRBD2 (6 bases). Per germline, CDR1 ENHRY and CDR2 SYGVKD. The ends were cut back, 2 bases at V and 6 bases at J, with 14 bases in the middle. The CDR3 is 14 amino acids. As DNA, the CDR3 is TGTGCCATCAGTGAGGGGAGGACCGCCACCGAGCAGTACTTC. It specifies CAISEGRTATEQYF.